This record concerns one T cell receptor beta chain sequence. This specimen comes from a study of blood T cell repertoires in COVID-19. Sequencing used immunoSEQ multiplex PCR; TCRdb keeps in-frame clones, though not all of them. This table has roughly 330,000 clones, nearly 90% appearing once. Trimming removed 0 bases at V and 6 bases at J, with 12 bases between. This CDR3 spans 14 amino acids. Germline V gives CDR1 SGHKS, CDR2 YYEKEE (reference sequence). The rearrangement uses TRBV5-5 and TRBJ1-2; D is perhaps TRBD1 (6 bases). The clonotype was recovered from a woman aged 25 to 45 who had recovered from COVID-19. The sequencing sample was made of PBMCs or T cells enriched from blood (not recorded which). DNA of the CDR3: TGTGCCAGCAGCTTGGGGATGGGGGCGAATGGCTACACCTTC. Its translation: CASSLGMGANGYTF.